The present T cell receptor beta chain was sequenced within a study of blood T cell repertoires in COVID-19. Study as a whole: From the United States, Italy and Spain came samples of acute and convalescent COVID-19. PBMCs, B-cell-depleted T cells, or T cells provided the cDNA or gDNA that made up the material.

Authors' analysis steps: Estimated nucleated cell counts came from reference gene primer amplification. Only in-frame clones appear in the TCRdb table, and some are missing; sequencing was by immunoSEQ multiplex PCR. V and J calls and clone size follow that table, whereas D and trimming were derived from the DNA. The table records around 23,000 clones, more than 80% of them present only once. The CDR3 length is 16 residues. Germline CDR1 is MNHEY and CDR2 is SMNVEV (reference sequence). V shed 6 bases and J shed 0 bases, with 15 bases lying between them. The chain recombines TRBV27 with TRBJ2-4; D unresolved. The sequencing input was peripheral blood. The clonotype comes from a human donor in a cohort sampled during active COVID-19. CDR3 in DNA: TGTGCCAGCAGCACCATACGCCAGGTAGCCAAAAACATTCAGTACTTC. Its protein product is CASSTIRQVAKNIQYF.